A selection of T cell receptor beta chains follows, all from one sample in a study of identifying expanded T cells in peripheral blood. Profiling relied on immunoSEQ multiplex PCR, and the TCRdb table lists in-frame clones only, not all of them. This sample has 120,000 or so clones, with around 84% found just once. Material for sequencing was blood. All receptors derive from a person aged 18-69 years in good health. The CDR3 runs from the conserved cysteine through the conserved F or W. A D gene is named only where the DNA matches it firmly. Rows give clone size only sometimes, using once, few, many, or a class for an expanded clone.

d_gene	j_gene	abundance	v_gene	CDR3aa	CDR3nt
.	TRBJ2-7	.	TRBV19	CASSILGGTWKQHF	TGTGCCAGTAGTATACTAGGCGGGACCTGGAAGCAGCACTTC
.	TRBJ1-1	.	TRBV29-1	CSVSANSDTEAFF	TGCAGCGTTTCGGCTAACTCGGACACTGAAGCTTTCTTT
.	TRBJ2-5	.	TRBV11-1	CASSARRGETQYF	TGTGCCAGCAGCGCTCGCAGGGGAGAGACCCAGTACTTC
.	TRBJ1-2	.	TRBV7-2	CASSLTGYGGYGYTF	TGTGCCAGCAGCCTAACAGGGTACGGGGGCTATGGCTACACCTTC
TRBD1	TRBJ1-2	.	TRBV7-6	CAIIPRPFRGRDNYGYTF	TGTGCCATCATTCCAAGACCCTTCAGGGGGCGGGATAACTATGGCTACACCTTC
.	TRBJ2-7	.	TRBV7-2	CASSPGFYEQYF	TGTGCCAGCAGCCCGGGATTCTACGAGCAGTACTTC
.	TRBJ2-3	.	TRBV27	CASSFRGGRTDTQYF	TGTGCCAGCAGTTTCCGGGGAGGACGCACAGATACGCAGTATTTT
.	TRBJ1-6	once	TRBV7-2	CASSFGGEGSPLHF	TGTGCCAGCAGCTTCGGGGGAGAAGGTTCACCCCTCCACTTT
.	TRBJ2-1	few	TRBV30	CAWSVQGGGLGNEQFF	TGTGCCTGGAGTGTACAGGGGGGGGGCCTGGGTAATGAGCAGTTCTTC
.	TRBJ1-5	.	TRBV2	CASSEQGNQPQHF	TGTGCCAGCAGTGAACAGGGCAATCAGCCCCAGCATTTT
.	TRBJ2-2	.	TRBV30	CAWSRTTGELFF	TGTGCCTGGAGCAGAACAACCGGGGAGCTGTTTTTT
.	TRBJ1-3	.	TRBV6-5	CASKGSGNTIYF	TGTGCCAGCAAAGGGTCTGGAAACACCATATATTTT
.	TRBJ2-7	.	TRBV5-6	CASSLRGFSYEQYF	TGTGCCAGCAGCTTGAGAGGGTTCTCCTACGAGCAGTACTTC
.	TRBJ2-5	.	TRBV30	CASLDFPWETQYF	TGTGCCTCCCTCGACTTTCCCTGGGAGACCCAGTACTTC
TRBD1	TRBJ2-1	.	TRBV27	CASGRGDRGAYNEQFF	TGTGCCAGCGGGCGGGGGGACAGGGGGGCTTACAATGAGCAGTTCTTC
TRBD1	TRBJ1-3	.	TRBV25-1	CASSTGLNTIYF	TGTGCCAGCTCGACAGGGTTAAACACCATATATTTT
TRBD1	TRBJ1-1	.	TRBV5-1	CASTYTGAGTGAEAFF	TGCGCCAGCACCTATACGGGAGCCGGGACAGGGGCTGAAGCTTTCTTT
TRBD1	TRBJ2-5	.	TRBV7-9	CASSRRTGPGGETQYF	TGTGCCAGCAGCCGGAGGACAGGGCCTGGAGGAGAGACCCAGTACTTC
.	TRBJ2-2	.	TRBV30	CAWSHTAARELFF	TGTGCCTGGAGCCACACCGCCGCCCGGGAGCTGTTTTTT
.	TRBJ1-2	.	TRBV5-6	CASSPSGIRGYTF	TGTGCCAGCAGCCCCTCGGGGATACGTGGCTACACCTTC
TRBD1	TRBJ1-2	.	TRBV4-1	CATRGQGVKYGYTF	TGCGCCACCCGAGGACAGGGGGTAAAATATGGCTACACCTTC
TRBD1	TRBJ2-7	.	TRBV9	CASSFRTGADYEQYF	TGTGCCAGCAGCTTTCGGACAGGGGCGGACTACGAGCAGTACTTC